The clone carrying this T cell receptor beta chain was counted ten times or more. The CDR3 regions of TCR beta were amplified from RNA transcripts. The HTBI primer set was used in a first-round RT-PCR of the TCR CDR3. A single record per CDR3 protein comes from TCRdb applying MiXCR to the multiplex PCR reads. The sample has about 400,000 distinct CDR3 sequences; roughly 15% are singletons. This entry comes from a study of T cells in Graves' hyperthyroidism and ophthalmopathy. Researchers barred patients who had uncontrolled infection, other autoimmune disease, pregnancy or lactation. The receptor's source is a man between 18 and 29 years old with Graves' ophthalmopathy. The sequenced sample consisted of blood.

The CDR3 bases are TGTGCCAGCAGCTCCAAGGGGCGGGAGGTCGTATACAATGAGCAGTTCTTC. Its protein is CASSSKGREVVYNEQFF. J is TRBJ2-1 and V is TRBV27, with 8 bases matching TRBD2. The V segment lost 6 bases and the J segment 4 bases; nucleotides outside the gene matches: 14. CDR3 length: 17 amino acids. Germline loops: CDR1 MNHEY, CDR2 SMNVEV (reference sequence).